The rows below give T cell receptor beta chains drawn from one sample of a study of T cells after yellow fever vaccination. TCRdb processed the 5' RACE reads anew with MiXCR; each CDR3 protein has one entry. The table records over 300,000 distinct CDR3 sequences, around 3.6% of them present only once. The specimen was PBMCs, collected on the day of the yellow fever booster vaccination. These receptors all stem from a man aged 18 to 29 who received the YFV17D yellow fever vaccine. The CDR3 runs from the conserved cysteine through the conserved F or W.

J gene,V gene,CDR3 protein
TRBJ2-5,TRBV10-3,CAISGGGETQYF
TRBJ2-5,TRBV6-2/TRBV6-3,CASRDRLVRRGETQYF
TRBJ1-2,TRBV10-3,CAISEGGTAYGYTF
TRBJ2-5,TRBV20-1,CSARDFVGTGLYQETQYF
TRBJ2-1,TRBV7-9,CASSLAGPLAGGPYNEQFF
TRBJ1-1,TRBV3-1,CASSQSLGEAFF
TRBJ2-5,TRBV4-3,CASSQGLAGGAETQYF
TRBJ2-1,TRBV5-1,CASSLGLAGGYEQFF
TRBJ1-5,TRBV5-1,CASSFSGRDQPQHF
TRBJ2-1,TRBV4-1,CASSQEPGSFTPYNEQFF
TRBJ2-3,TRBV20-1,CSARGYEVADTQYF
TRBJ2-1,TRBV13,CASSIDQGSYNEQFF
TRBJ2-7,TRBV6-5,CASSYSGAGGVYEQYF
TRBJ1-1,TRBV18,CASSPAGAQNTEAFF
TRBJ2-1,TRBV6-1,CASNSGTSGYNEQFF
TRBJ2-4,TRBV27,CASSPILAKNIQYF
TRBJ1-2,TRBV5-1,CASSLAWSSNYGYTF
TRBJ1-1,TRBV6-5,CASSRFPQGPGTEAFF
TRBJ2-2,TRBV20-1,CSASKTGDGELFF
TRBJ2-3,TRBV5-1,CASSLQGLATDTQYF
TRBJ1-1,TRBV7-9,CASSLAPGLNTEAFF
TRBJ2-4,TRBV7-9,CASSGLYQYF
TRBJ2-1,TRBV10-1,CASSVDGTAEQFF
TRBJ2-5,TRBV5-1,CASSPGAGAWETQYF
TRBJ2-1,TRBV24-1,CATSDASGGAYNEQFF
TRBJ1-4,TRBV27,CASSLRDRWEKLFF
TRBJ2-1,TRBV3-1,CASHGSSSYNEQFF
TRBJ1-4,TRBV12-3/TRBV12-4,CASRRREVEEKLFF
TRBJ2-3,TRBV7-2,CASSLAPRRDTQYF
TRBJ1-6,TRBV4-1,CASSQAGTGDSPLHF
TRBJ2-7,TRBV19,CASGWGSHYEQYF
TRBJ2-7,TRBV4-2,CASSQEAAGGEQYF
TRBJ2-5,TRBV20-1,CSASIGEGKTQYF
TRBJ2-1,TRBV19,CASSILAGGLINEQFF
TRBJ1-2,TRBV6-5,CASSYRAGTGYTF
TRBJ2-2,TRBV7-6,CASSPTGVGGELFF
TRBJ2-7,TRBV4-2,CASSQVFQGYSYEQYF
TRBJ2-3,TRBV30,CAWATRGTPSTDTQYF
TRBJ1-2,TRBV28,CASIRDRGTYGYTF
TRBJ1-4,TRBV7-2,CASSSDIRGMELFF
TRBJ2-2,TRBV4-3,CASSQEPGIVGELFF
TRBJ1-5,TRBV12-5,CASGLAPGTYSNQPQHF
TRBJ2-1,TRBV29-1,CSVHELGQFF
TRBJ1-5,TRBV6-2/TRBV6-3,CASSFGGGPSGQPQHF
TRBJ1-2,TRBV7-2,CASSLTGTLNYGYTF
TRBJ2-1,TRBV5-4,CASSLGANEQFF
TRBJ2-5,TRBV12-3/TRBV12-4,CASSGRAVETQYF
TRBJ1-3,TRBV3-1,CASSQEVGASGNTIYF
TRBJ2-6,TRBV11-2,CASSVGGGTGANVLTF
TRBJ2-5,TRBV3-1,CASSPPWVQETQYF
TRBJ2-6,TRBV29-1,CSGWVEEASGANVLTF
TRBJ2-4,TRBV7-2,CASSLVALLWGTDIQYF
TRBJ1-4,TRBV7-9,CASSWAGGARTNEKLFF
TRBJ2-3,TRBV27,CASSFAGITDTQYF
TRBJ1-1,TRBV7-3,CASSPGYMNTEAFF
TRBJ1-5,TRBV5-1,CASSLDASYQPQHF
TRBJ2-5,TRBV7-9,CASGTVETQYF